These 18 T cell receptor beta chains were sequenced from one sample in a study of blood T cells in healthy people across ages. A second PCR, run for 7 to 11 cycles, used a sample-barcoded 5' primer plus a J-beta primer mix. TCRdb re-called the 5' RACE reads through MiXCR, storing one row per CDR3 protein. The sample gives about 1 million distinct CDR3 sequences, 40% to 55% of which show up once; about 20% is in the top ten. Sequencing was carried out using blood. The receptor source for this set is a woman aged 55-70 years in good health.

This clonotype appeared a few times. V gene TRBV20-1 combines with J gene TRBJ2-3, with D uncertain. The CDR3 length is 14 residues. Germline-derived CDR1 and CDR2 are DFQATT and SNEGSKA (reference sequence). Trimming left V 1 base short and J 2 bases short, with 10 bases between. CDR3 protein: CSARVVGYTDTQYF. The CDR3 DNA is TGCAGTGCTAGAGTGGTGGGGTACACAGATACGCAGTATTTT.

The chain is built from TRBV10-3 and TRBJ2-5; D gene uncertain. Germline-derived CDR1 and CDR2 are ENHRY and SYGVKD. V was pared by 1 base and J by 1 base, with 4 bases between. The CDR3 covers 13 residues. CDR3 sequence: CAISELGQETQYF. The CDR3 nucleotides are TGTGCCATCAGTGAGTTGGGCCAAGAGACCCAGTACTTC.

J is TRBJ1-2 and V is TRBV29-1, with D maybe TRBD1 (5 bases). The germline gives CDR1 SQVTM, CDR2 ANQGSEA. There are 13 residues in the CDR3. V was pared by 4 bases and J by 6 bases, with 15 bases between. CDR3 protein: CSVAQGPNDGYTF. Written as DNA, the CDR3 is TGCAGCGTTGCCCAGGGACCGAACGATGGCTACACCTTC.

This clonotype was seen more than once but under ten times. V usage is TRBV7-2 and J usage is TRBJ2-7; weak D call: TRBD1 (5 bases). This CDR3 spans 14 amino acids. From germline, CDR1 is SGHTA and CDR2 FQGNSA. Trimming pared 2 bases from V and 4 bases from J, leaving 12 bases between. DNA for the CDR3: TGTGCCAGCAGCTTACTCCAGGGTTGGTACGAGCAGTACTTC. Amino acid sequence: CASSLLQGWYEQYF.

This rearrangement joins TRBV29-1 to TRBJ2-5; 9 bases map to TRBD2. Gene TRBJ2-1 matches the end of the DNA better, so the J call may be wrong. Germline-derived CDR1 and CDR2 are SQVTM and ANQGSEA. The CDR3 has 15 residues. CDR3 sequence reads: CSVEGRGRGEETQFF. The DNA for the CDR3 is TGCAGCGTTGAGGGTCGCGGGAGGGGGGAAGAGACCCAGTTCTTC.

This clonotype has just a few counts. The chain employs TRBV6-2 or TRBV6-3 and TRBJ2-5, with 7 bases matching TRBD2. CDR1 and CDR2 (germline): MNHEY, SVGEGT. The V and J ends lost 10 bases and 3 bases, in that order; junction bases with no gene match: 11. The CDR3 consists of 14 residues. The CDR3 DNA is TGTGCCACCCATACTAGGGCGGGAGAAGAGACCCAGTACTTC. This sequence encodes CATHTRAGEETQYF.

The chain uses TRBV5-5 and TRBJ2-7, with D possibly matching TRBD1 (7 bases). Between the trimmed V and J ends, which lost 6 bases and 6 bases, there was a span of 19 bases. There are 14 residues in the CDR3. Looked up from germline, CDR1 is SGHKS and CDR2 is YYEKEE (reference sequence). The CDR3 reads CASTTEGTVVEQYF. DNA of the CDR3: TGTGCCAGCACGACGGAGGGGACAGTAGTCGAGCAGTACTTC.

The rearrangement links TRBV2 to TRBJ1-2, with a possible D match to TRBD1 (5 bases). Germline-derived CDR1 and CDR2 are SNHLY and FYNNEI. This CDR3 comprises 18 residues. V lost 7 bases, J lost 2 bases, and 26 bases lay in between. In nucleotides, the CDR3 is TGTGCCAGCATCGGGGCCTATACCCCAGACAATTTAAACTATGGCTACACCTTC. Its translation is CASIGAYTPDNLNYGYTF.

This clonotype was seen a handful of times. This chain links TRBV5-1 with TRBJ2-3; possibly TRBD2 for D (6 bases). Trimming removed 7 bases from V and 2 bases from J, with 11 bases in between. Germline V gives CDR1 SGHRS, CDR2 YFSETQ. This CDR3 region has 13 residues. CDR3 region: CASRGDITDTQYF. Written as DNA, the CDR3 is TGCGCCAGCCGCGGGGATATCACAGATACGCAGTATTTT.

This clonotype was recorded a few times. V usage is TRBV6-5 and J usage is TRBJ1-2; perhaps TRBD1 as D (6 bases). V was clipped by 4 bases and J by 8 bases, with 26 bases between them. The germline gives CDR1 MNHEY, CDR2 SVGAGI. The CDR3 sequence is 17 residues long. CDR3 loop: CASSLLALDRRSQGYTF. In DNA, the CDR3 is TGTGCCAGCAGTTTACTCGCACTAGACAGGCGGTCGCAGGGCTACACCTTC.

This rearrangement joins TRBV12-3 or TRBV12-4 to TRBJ2-5, with D maybe TRBD1 (7 bases). The CDR3 has 18 amino acids. Trimming cost V 1 base and J 4 bases, with 22 bases left between them. CDR3 region: CASSLGRGAGGLGETQYF. The CDR3, as DNA: TGTGCCAGCAGTTTAGGGAGGGGGGCAGGGGGTCTGGGAGAGACCCAGTACTTC.

This clonotype came up a few times. This chain uses TRBV29-1 with TRBJ2-7; D gene unclear. CDR1 is SQVTM and CDR2 is ANQGSEA in the germline V gene. With 5 bases removed from V and 7 bases from J, the gap between germline ends came to 12 bases. This CDR3 comprises 11 residues. The CDR3 DNA follows: TGCAGCGTTAGAGTGTACGGTGAGCAGTACTTC. It encodes CSVRVYGEQYF.

The chain recombines TRBV5-1 with TRBJ2-3, with a possible D match to TRBD2 (6 bases). V lost 2 bases, J lost 1 base, and 17 bases lay in between. CDR3 length equals 17 residues. Germline V lookup: CDR1 SGHRS, CDR2 YFSETQ. In nucleotides, the CDR3 is TGCGCCAGCAGCTTTGATGGGTCGGGAGCCGGCACAGATACGCAGTATTTT. Protein product: CASSFDGSGAGTDTQYF.

As regards this clonotype: Compared with germline, one end of the junction differs, possibly owing to a read error. V gene TRBV18 combines with J gene TRBJ2-3; 9 bases match TRBD2. CDR3 size: 14 residues. CDR1 is KGHSH and CDR2 is LQKENI in the germline V gene. The chain's CDR3 is CASSPAGGADAQYF. CDR3 DNA: TGTGCCAGCTCACCAGCGGGAGGGGCAGATGCGCAGTATTTT.

Only a few counts were recorded for this clonotype. The gene calls are TRBV10-3 and TRBJ2-3; D gene ambiguous. The CDR3 has 14 amino acids. The germline V and J ends were trimmed by 6 bases and 0 bases, with 10 bases remaining between them. Germline V gene data show CDR1 as ENHRY and CDR2 as SYGVKD. This chain's CDR3 is CAIRPEPSTDTQYF. DNA of the CDR3: TGTGCCATCAGGCCAGAGCCGAGCACAGATACGCAGTATTTT.

V usage is TRBV20-1 and J usage is TRBJ2-3; D possibly corresponds to TRBD2 (5 bases). In germline, CDR1 is DFQATT, CDR2 SNEGSKA (reference sequence). V was pared by 6 bases and J by 6 bases, with 10 bases between. The CDR3 sequence is 11 residues long. This CDR3 is CSATPGDTQYF. The DNA of the CDR3 is TGCAGTGCCACCCCGGGGGATACGCAGTATTTT.

The table lists this clonotype with a few counts. The chain employs TRBV28 and TRBJ2-2; 7 bases map to TRBD1. Germline values: CDR1 MDHEN, CDR2 SYDVKM. The trim removed 8 bases at V and 2 bases at J, leaving 5 bases unmatched. This CDR3 comprises 14 residues. As DNA, the CDR3 is TGTGCCAGCCGGGGACAGATCAACACCGGGGAGCTGTTTTTT. This translates into CASRGQINTGELFF.

The chain carries TRBV28 and TRBJ2-1, with D possibly TRBD1 on 5 matching bases. The CDR3 covers 13 residues. The V gene's germline CDR1 is MDHEN and CDR2 SYDVKM. V was cut by 8 bases and J by 9 bases, with 17 bases left in between. CDR3 residues: CASSLFGAGEQFF. The CDR3 DNA is TGTGCCAGCTCCCTATTTGGGGCAGGTGAGCAGTTCTTC.